This T cell receptor (beta chain) was recorded in a study of shared clonotypes between healthy human individuals. Concerning this clone itself: The antigen remains unidentified.

Findings of the study overall: Rarefaction showed that sequencing of sorted subsets was incomplete (despite large depth). Unshared clonotypes carried lower generation probabilities than those common to all four donors.

Germline V CDR1 and CDR2: LNHDA, SQIVND (reference sequence). The V end was cut by 6 bases, the J end by 0 bases, with 15 bases between. The CDR3 covers 16 residues. Deep level was the assay's run setting. In replicate PCRs of sorted subsets, about 220 ng DNA, approximately 32,000 T cell genomes, was used. TCRdb's table, derived via immunoSEQ multiplex PCR, lists solely in-frame clones and lacks some. The table shows a few million clones, with approximately 94% occurring only once. The material sequenced was naive CD4+ T cells sorted from blood. Subset of the sample: CD45RA+ positively selected. The clonotype was recovered from a man aged 18-30 years in good health. The J gene is TRBJ1-5, the V gene TRBV19; TRBD1 is a possible D gene (6 bases). Written as DNA, the CDR3 is TGTGCCAGTAGCCCCGGACAGTTGAATAGCAATCAGCCCCAGCATTTT. This encodes CASSPGQLNSNQPQHF.